These 18 T cell receptor beta chains originate from one sample sequenced in a study of shared clonotypes between healthy human individuals. The table came from immunoSEQ multiplex PCR; TCRdb's copy has only in-frame clones and leaves some out. This table has about 600,000 clones, roughly 79% appearing once. Sequenced material: PBMCs. These receptors all come from a middle-aged woman in good health. Some clones in this sample may be carry-over from other donors' samples.

The CDR3 is CASSLSGMNYGYTF. CDR3 coding DNA: TGTGCCAGCAGTTTATCCGGGATGAACTATGGCTACACCTTC. The rearrangement uses TRBV27 and TRBJ1-2; D not certain. CDR1 MNHEY and CDR2 SMNVEV come from the germline V gene (reference sequence). Trimming cost V 0 bases and J 2 bases, with 7 bases left between them. This CDR3 has 14 residues.

This clone showed up just a few times. The chain is built from TRBV28 and TRBJ2-3; a possible D gene is TRBD2 (5 bases). Germline CDR1 MDHEN, CDR2 SYDVKM. The CDR3 is 13 amino acids. V was clipped by 5 bases and J by 6 bases, with 12 bases between them. CDR3 DNA sequence: TGTGCCAGCAGTGGGGAGCCCGCGGATACGCAGTATTTT. Protein product: CASSGEPADTQYF.

The chain links TRBV30 to TRBJ2-5; no definite D call. Per germline, CDR1 GTSNPN and CDR2 SVGIG (reference sequence). V lost 1 base to trimming and J lost 4 bases, with 7 bases between them. The CDR3 length is 12 residues. DNA of the CDR3: TGTGCCTGGAGTGGGACCGGAGAGACCCAGTACTTC. Translated, it gives CAWSGTGETQYF.

A single count supports this clone. This chain joins TRBV28 and TRBJ1-5; TRBD1 matches 8 bases. J was trimmed by 3 bases and V by 6 bases; bases with no gene match: 10. This CDR3 has 16 residues. Germline values: CDR1 MDHEN, CDR2 SYDVKM. The CDR3: CASSPGQGEVNQPQHF. Written as DNA, the CDR3 is TGTGCCAGCAGCCCTGGACAGGGCGAGGTCAATCAGCCCCAGCATTTT.

This clone has just one count. V is TRBV30 and J is TRBJ1-5; 9 bases line up with TRBD1. The CDR3 runs 13 residues. After removal of 5 bases from V and 3 bases from J, the junction contained 2 bases not matched to a gene. From germline, CDR1 is GTSNPN and CDR2 SVGIG (reference sequence). This chain's CDR3 is CAWGTGINQPQHF. As DNA, the CDR3 is TGTGCCTGGGGGACAGGGATCAATCAGCCCCAGCATTTT.

In its sample, this clone was seen a few times. The chain is built from TRBV28 and TRBJ2-5; D unclear. Germline loops: CDR1 MDHEN, CDR2 SYDVKM. The length of the CDR3 is 14 residues. Trimming took off 6 bases at V and 5 bases at J, with 16 bases between the two ends. The CDR3 sequence is CASSPSSGVETQYF. CDR3 nucleotide sequence: TGTGCCAGCAGCCCCTCGTCCGGAGTGGAGACCCAGTACTTC. Using reference TRBV28 and TRBJ2-5 for the parts outside the CDR3, the full variable domain is DVKVTQSSRYLVKRTGEKVFLECVQDMDHENMFWYRQDPGLGLRLIYFSYDVKMKEKGDIPEGYSVSREKKERFSLILESASTNQTSMYLCASSPSSGVETQYFGPGTRLLVL.

This sequence joins TRBV7-9 and TRBJ2-7; tentatively, D is TRBD2 (5 bases). Germline-derived CDR1 and CDR2 are SEHNR and FQNEAQ (reference sequence). Trimming stripped 5 bases from V and 10 bases from J, with 18 bases between. The CDR3 totals 13 residues. This CDR3 is CASSGGLLGFQYF. The DNA for the CDR3 is TGTGCCAGCAGCGGCGGCCTACTAGGCTTTCAGTACTTC.

There are many counts of this clone. Other DNA sequences in the sample encode the same CDR3. The chain joins TRBV18 to TRBJ2-5; no firm D call. V shed 3 bases and J shed 0 bases, with 5 bases lying between them. This CDR3 is built from 13 residues. Germline V gives CDR1 KGHSH, CDR2 LQKENI. Written as DNA, the CDR3 is TGTGCCAGCTCACCGGGCAACCAAGAGACCCAGTACTTC. Its translation: CASSPGNQETQYF.

V gene TRBV11-2 combines with J gene TRBJ1-4; tentative D call: TRBD1 (5 bases). V was pared by 2 bases and J by 14 bases, with 15 bases between. Germline V lookup: CDR1 SGHAT, CDR2 FQNNGV. The CDR3 length is 13 residues. The CDR3 bases are TGTGCCAGCAGCTTATTACCCGAGGGGAAGCTGTTTTTT. It codes for CASSLLPEGKLFF. The variable domain in full, completed from reference TRBV11-2 and TRBJ1-4, reads EAGVAQSPRYKIIEKRQSVAFWCNPISGHATLYWYQQILGQGPKLLIQFQNNGVVDDSQLPKDRFSAERLKGVDSTLKIQPAKLEDSAVYLCASSLLPEGKLFFGSGTQLSVL.

The chain recombines TRBV6-1 with TRBJ1-1, with 9 bases lining up with TRBD1. This CDR3 has 17 amino acids. Germline V CDR1 and CDR2: MNHNS, SASEGT. The V segment lost 2 bases and the J segment 11 bases; nucleotides outside the gene matches: 18. CDR3 nucleotides: TGTGCCAGCAGTGAAACTTGGACAGGGGTGTCTTTAAAGAGGGCTTTCTTT. This codes for CASSETWTGVSLKRAFF.

The chain links TRBV5-1 to TRBJ1-3, with 7 nucleotides matching TRBD1. CDR1 is SGHRS, CDR2 YFSETQ, per germline. Trimming cost V 0 bases and J 4 bases; bases outside gene matches: 4. CDR3 length: 15 amino acids. DNA of the CDR3: TGCGCCAGCAGCTTGGGGGGACAGCTGGGAAACACCATATATTTT. Translating it yields CASSLGGQLGNTIYF.

This clone was observed at least ten times. This chain links TRBV20-1 with TRBJ1-4; D gene uncertain. CDR3 length: 11 amino acids. Germline assignment: CDR1 DFQATT and CDR2 SNEGSKA (reference sequence). Trimming took 7 bases from V and 8 from J, leaving 11 bases between them. DNA of the CDR3: TGCAGTGTGATGAAACAGGAAAAACTGTTTTTT. Residues: CSVMKQEKLFF.

This clone came up many times. The CDR3 sequence: CASSEWWGEKLFF. In nucleotides, the CDR3 is TGTGCCAGCAGTGAATGGTGGGGTGAAAAACTGTTTTTT. This sequence joins TRBV2 and TRBJ1-4, with D unclear. CDR1 is SNHLY, CDR2 FYNNEI, per germline. The V and J ends lost 2 bases and 7 bases respectively, with 8 bases between them. This CDR3 is built from 13 residues.

The chain carries TRBV2 and TRBJ2-3; no firm D call. V gave up 6 bases and J gave up 2 bases, with 12 bases separating them. CDR1 and CDR2 from the germline V gene are SNHLY and FYNNEI. This CDR3 is built from 14 residues. The CDR3 spells CASSPRRNTDTQYF. In DNA form, the CDR3 reads TGTGCCAGCAGCCCCCGGCGGAACACAGATACGCAGTATTTT. The complete variable domain, with remaining parts taken from reference TRBV2 and TRBJ2-3, reads EPEVTQTPSHQVTQMGQEVILRCVPISNHLYFYWYRQILGQKVEFLVSFYNNEISEKSEIFDDQFSVERPDGSNFTLKIRSTKLEDSAMYFCASSPRRNTDTQYFGPGTRLTVL.

The chain joins TRBV5-1 to TRBJ2-7; possibly TRBD1 or TRBD2 for D (5 bases each). Germline CDR1 reads SGHRS; CDR2 reads YFSETQ. The CDR3 spans 15 residues. V lost 4 bases and J lost 5, with 19 bases in between. CDR3 nucleotides: TGCGCCAGCAGCCCTAACTTCAGGGACCCGCACGAGCAGTACTTC. Its translation is CASSPNFRDPHEQYF.

The chain employs TRBV27 and TRBJ2-7; a possible D gene is TRBD1 (6 bases). The CDR3 spans 13 residues. V was clipped by 3 bases and J by 3 bases, with 9 bases between them. Germline CDR1 MNHEY, CDR2 SMNVEV (reference sequence). The CDR3 region is CASSLKQGYEQYF. The DNA of the CDR3 is TGTGCCAGCAGTTTGAAACAGGGCTACGAGCAGTACTTC.

J is TRBJ2-1 and V is TRBV7-9, with 9 bases aligning to TRBD2. CDR3 length equals 15 residues. Germline loops: CDR1 SEHNR, CDR2 FQNEAQ (reference sequence). Trimming took 3 bases from V and 6 from J; bases not matched to a gene: 6. CDR3 residues: CASSFGWREGNEQFF. CDR3 DNA: TGTGCCAGCAGCTTCGGATGGCGGGAGGGCAATGAGCAGTTCTTC.

The rearrangement links TRBV19 to TRBJ2-7, with 10 positions matching TRBD1. This CDR3 comprises 14 residues. Per the germline V gene, CDR1 is LNHDA and CDR2 is SQIVND (reference sequence). Trimming removed 6 bases from V and 3 bases from J; junction bases left unmatched: 5. The CDR3 DNA follows: TGTGCCAGTAGAACCGGGACAGGGGACTACGAGCAGTACTTC. This sequence encodes CASRTGTGDYEQYF.